Listed below are T cell receptor beta chains from one sample, sequenced in a study of blood T cells in healthy people across ages. TCRdb re-derived calls from the 5' RACE reads in MiXCR, one entry per CDR3 protein. The repertoire consists of hundreds of thousands of distinct CDR3 sequences, with roughly half occurring once and the leading ten covering roughly 14%. The source material was blood. Receptor source: a woman older than 75 in good health. The CDR3 runs from the conserved cysteine through the conserved F or W. The order of the fields is V gene, clone size, J gene, D gene, CDR3 protein, CDR3 DNA. D genes are given only for firm matches. Clone size, where shown, is once, few, many, or a class for clones that have expanded.

V gene: TRBV7-9; clone size: few; J gene: TRBJ2-2; D gene: -; CDR3 protein: CASRGGPGELFF; CDR3 DNA: TGTGCCAGCAGAGGGGGACCCGGGGAGCTGTTTTTT
V gene: TRBV3-1; clone size: -; J gene: TRBJ2-3; D gene: TRBD2; CDR3 protein: CASSRPGGSGADTQYF; CDR3 DNA: TGTGCCAGCAGCCGACCCGGGGGGTCAGGCGCAGATACGCAGTATTTT
V gene: TRBV3-1; clone size: -; J gene: TRBJ1-5; D gene: -; CDR3 protein: CASSLRGRNQPQHF; CDR3 DNA: TGTGCCAGCAGTCTAAGGGGACGGAATCAGCCCCAGCATTTT
V gene: TRBV29-1; clone size: many; J gene: TRBJ2-7; D gene: -; CDR3 protein: CSVTRDLYEQYF; CDR3 DNA: TGCAGCGTGACCAGGGATTTGTACGAGCAGTACTTC
V gene: TRBV25-1; clone size: -; J gene: TRBJ1-4; D gene: TRBD1; CDR3 protein: CASSASTGGNEKLFF; CDR3 DNA: TGTGCCAGCAGTGCCTCGACAGGGGGGAATGAAAAACTGTTTTTT
V gene: TRBV7-9; clone size: many; J gene: TRBJ2-5; D gene: -; CDR3 protein: CASSRDSLGGKETQYF; CDR3 DNA: TGTGCCAGCAGCCGTGATTCACTCGGGGGTAAAGAGACCCAGTACTTC
V gene: TRBV6-1; clone size: -; J gene: TRBJ2-1; D gene: -; CDR3 protein: CASRLGDEQFF; CDR3 DNA: TGTGCCAGCAGGTTGGGGGATGAGCAGTTCTTC
V gene: TRBV2; clone size: few; J gene: TRBJ2-4; D gene: TRBD2; CDR3 protein: CAVGGNIQYF; CDR3 DNA: TGTGCCGTGGGAGGGAACATTCAGTACTTC
V gene: TRBV6-6; clone size: -; J gene: TRBJ2-3; D gene: -; CDR3 protein: CASSKGLPARDTQYF; CDR3 DNA: TGTGCCAGCAGTAAGGGACTGCCTGCGAGGGATACGCAGTATTTT
V gene: TRBV12-3/TRBV12-4; clone size: -; J gene: TRBJ1-3; D gene: -; CDR3 protein: CASSSGRLGGNTIYF; CDR3 DNA: TGTGCCAGCAGTTCCGGACGTCTGGGCGGAAACACCATATATTTT
V gene: TRBV20-1; clone size: -; J gene: TRBJ2-3; D gene: -; CDR3 protein: CSASPSGASLDTQYF; CDR3 DNA: TGCAGTGCTAGCCCCTCCGGGGCCTCTCTGGATACGCAGTATTTT
V gene: TRBV27; clone size: many; J gene: TRBJ2-1; D gene: -; CDR3 protein: CASSTGVEQFF; CDR3 DNA: TGTGCCAGCTCGACGGGGGTCGAACAGTTCTTC
V gene: TRBV5-1; clone size: many; J gene: TRBJ2-7; D gene: -; CDR3 protein: CASSLETSIYEQYF; CDR3 DNA: TGCGCCAGCAGCTTAGAGACTTCAATCTACGAGCAGTACTTC
V gene: TRBV7-8; clone size: many; J gene: TRBJ2-7; D gene: -; CDR3 protein: CASFGGYEQYF; CDR3 DNA: TGTGCCAGCTTCGGAGGATACGAGCAGTACTTC
V gene: TRBV27; clone size: -; J gene: TRBJ2-3; D gene: -; CDR3 protein: CASSPTGDTSTDTQYF; CDR3 DNA: TGTGCCAGCAGTCCGACCGGGGATACTAGCACAGATACGCAGTATTTT
V gene: TRBV30; clone size: -; J gene: TRBJ1-6; D gene: TRBD1; CDR3 protein: CAVGTGRSLHF; CDR3 DNA: TGTGCCGTCGGGACAGGGCGGTCCCTCCACTTT
V gene: TRBV18; clone size: -; J gene: TRBJ2-3; D gene: -; CDR3 protein: CASSPIPTYAGEADTQYF; CDR3 DNA: TGTGCCAGCTCACCGATACCAACTTACGCAGGGGAGGCAGATACGCAGTATTTT
V gene: TRBV12-3/TRBV12-4; clone size: once; J gene: TRBJ1-2; D gene: TRBD1; CDR3 protein: CASNLFQQGDGYTF; CDR3 DNA: TGTGCCAGCAACCTTTTCCAGCAGGGGGATGGCTACACCTTC
V gene: TRBV7-2; clone size: -; J gene: TRBJ2-7; D gene: TRBD2; CDR3 protein: CASSRTRGGMNEQYF; CDR3 DNA: TGTGCCAGCAGCCGAACGCGGGGGGGTATGAACGAGCAGTACTTC
V gene: TRBV27; clone size: -; J gene: TRBJ2-3; D gene: -; CDR3 protein: CATQAGSYTDTQYF; CDR3 DNA: TGTGCCACTCAAGCGGGCTCCTACACAGATACGCAGTATTTT
V gene: TRBV20-1; clone size: -; J gene: TRBJ1-2; D gene: -; CDR3 protein: CSAKDQGLTTATTF; CDR3 DNA: TGCAGTGCTAAAGATCAAGGACTAACGACGGCTACCACCTTC
V gene: TRBV29-1; clone size: many; J gene: TRBJ2-1; D gene: -; CDR3 protein: CSVESRGNEQFF; CDR3 DNA: TGCAGCGTTGAATCACGAGGGAATGAGCAGTTCTTC
V gene: TRBV28; clone size: -; J gene: TRBJ1-2; D gene: -; CDR3 protein: CASGQGVIGYTF; CDR3 DNA: TGTGCCAGTGGACAAGGGGTAATTGGCTACACCTTC
V gene: TRBV5-1; clone size: many; J gene: TRBJ2-3; D gene: TRBD2; CDR3 protein: CASSLGLAGGRHADTQYF; CDR3 DNA: TGCGCCAGCAGCTTGGGACTAGCGGGAGGCAGGCACGCAGATACGCAGTATTTT
V gene: TRBV7-9; clone size: many; J gene: TRBJ2-5; D gene: -; CDR3 protein: CASSLVLGAQETQYF; CDR3 DNA: TGTGCCAGCAGCTTAGTCTTAGGAGCCCAAGAGACCCAGTACTTC
V gene: TRBV5-1; clone size: many; J gene: TRBJ1-2; D gene: -; CDR3 protein: CASSLYNGNYGYTF; CDR3 DNA: TGCGCCAGCAGCTTGTATAACGGAAACTATGGCTACACCTTC
V gene: TRBV29-1; clone size: -; J gene: TRBJ2-3; D gene: TRBD2; CDR3 protein: CSVAAGTSGGASTDTQYF; CDR3 DNA: TGCAGCGTTGCCGCAGGGACTAGCGGGGGGGCCAGCACAGATACGCAGTATTTT
V gene: TRBV6-6; clone size: many; J gene: TRBJ2-3; D gene: -; CDR3 protein: CASAQTDTQYF; CDR3 DNA: TGTGCCAGCGCACAAACAGATACGCAGTATTTT
V gene: TRBV27; clone size: few; J gene: TRBJ2-3; D gene: -; CDR3 protein: CASSFVAGGPSAGPDTQYF; CDR3 DNA: TGTGCCAGCAGTTTCGTAGCCGGGGGGCCTAGCGCGGGCCCAGATACGCAGTATTTT
V gene: TRBV10-3; clone size: many; J gene: TRBJ2-1; D gene: -; CDR3 protein: CAISGGSNEQFF; CDR3 DNA: TGTGCCATCAGTGGGGGGTCCAATGAGCAGTTCTTC
V gene: TRBV6-5; clone size: once; J gene: TRBJ2-3; D gene: TRBD1; CDR3 protein: CASSRTGKADTQYF; CDR3 DNA: TGTGCCAGCAGCCGGACAGGGAAGGCAGATACGCAGTATTTT
V gene: TRBV5-1; clone size: many; J gene: TRBJ2-1; D gene: -; CDR3 protein: CASSLESGWGANNEQFF; CDR3 DNA: TGCGCCAGCAGCTTGGAATCGGGGTGGGGGGCGAACAATGAGCAGTTCTTC
V gene: TRBV15; clone size: -; J gene: TRBJ1-5; D gene: -; CDR3 protein: CATSRDNFDWQPQHF; CDR3 DNA: TGTGCCACCAGCAGAGATAACTTTGATTGGCAGCCCCAGCATTTT
V gene: TRBV12-3/TRBV12-4; clone size: -; J gene: TRBJ2-1; D gene: -; CDR3 protein: CASSSRETQFF; CDR3 DNA: TGTGCCAGCAGTTCTAGGGAGACCCAGTTCTTC
V gene: TRBV28; clone size: -; J gene: TRBJ2-7; D gene: -; CDR3 protein: CASQGIGFYEQYF; CDR3 DNA: TGTGCCAGCCAGGGGATAGGGTTTTACGAGCAGTACTTC
V gene: TRBV11-1; clone size: few; J gene: TRBJ2-7; D gene: TRBD2; CDR3 protein: CASSSLAGARSSYNEQYF; CDR3 DNA: TGTGCCAGCAGCTCTCTAGCGGGAGCCCGGAGCTCCTACAATGAGCAGTACTTC
V gene: TRBV7-2; clone size: -; J gene: TRBJ2-2; D gene: -; CDR3 protein: CASSSTVQGTGELFF; CDR3 DNA: TGTGCCAGCAGCTCCACCGTACAGGGCACCGGGGAGCTGTTTTTT
V gene: TRBV5-4; clone size: -; J gene: TRBJ2-7; D gene: TRBD2; CDR3 protein: CASSAVLADYEQYF; CDR3 DNA: TGTGCCAGCAGCGCGGTACTAGCGGACTACGAGCAGTACTTC
V gene: TRBV7-9; clone size: -; J gene: TRBJ2-1; D gene: TRBD2; CDR3 protein: CASSPRTSHVSYNEQFF; CDR3 DNA: TGTGCCAGCAGCCCGAGGACTAGCCACGTCTCGTACAATGAGCAGTTCTTC
V gene: TRBV28; clone size: -; J gene: TRBJ2-5; D gene: TRBD2; CDR3 protein: CCTSENYNEQYF; CDR3 DNA: TGCTGCACTAGCGAGAATTACAATGAGCAGTACTTC
V gene: TRBV7-3; clone size: -; J gene: TRBJ2-3; D gene: -; CDR3 protein: CASSAQGHGTDTQYF; CDR3 DNA: TGTGCCAGCAGCGCCCAGGGGCATGGTACGGATACGCAGTATTTT
V gene: TRBV2; clone size: -; J gene: TRBJ2-1; D gene: TRBD2; CDR3 protein: CASIPQLGGAFNEQFF; CDR3 DNA: TGTGCCAGCATCCCCCAACTCGGGGGGGCTTTCAATGAGCAGTTCTTC
V gene: TRBV6-1; clone size: many; J gene: TRBJ2-7; D gene: -; CDR3 protein: CASNSAYEQYF; CDR3 DNA: TGTGCCAGCAACTCTGCCTACGAGCAGTACTTC
V gene: TRBV7-2; clone size: once; J gene: TRBJ2-5; D gene: -; CDR3 protein: CASSLPQETYQETQYF; CDR3 DNA: TGTGCCAGCAGCTTACCCCAGGAGACGTACCAAGAGACCCAGTACTTC
V gene: TRBV20-1; clone size: -; J gene: TRBJ1-4; D gene: -; CDR3 protein: CSATGVGGEKLFF; CDR3 DNA: TGCAGTGCTACAGGGGTGGGTGGTGAAAAACTGTTTTTT
V gene: TRBV9; clone size: many; J gene: TRBJ2-5; D gene: TRBD2; CDR3 protein: CASSVALGTSGRNQETQYF; CDR3 DNA: TGTGCCAGCAGCGTAGCCCTCGGGACTAGCGGGCGAAACCAAGAGACCCAGTACTTC
V gene: TRBV30; clone size: -; J gene: TRBJ1-4; D gene: -; CDR3 protein: CAWRGRFGEKLFF; CDR3 DNA: TGTGCCTGGAGGGGCAGGTTTGGTGAAAAACTGTTTTTT
V gene: TRBV5-1; clone size: many; J gene: TRBJ2-1; D gene: TRBD2; CDR3 protein: CASSYGLAGSDEQFF; CDR3 DNA: TGCGCCAGCAGCTACGGACTAGCGGGATCAGATGAGCAGTTCTTC
V gene: TRBV7-9; clone size: -; J gene: TRBJ2-1; D gene: TRBD1; CDR3 protein: CASSLGTGNYNEQFF; CDR3 DNA: TGTGCCAGCAGCTTAGGGACAGGGAACTACAATGAGCAGTTCTTC
V gene: TRBV29-1; clone size: -; J gene: TRBJ1-2; D gene: TRBD1; CDR3 protein: CSVDSGQGALNYGYTF; CDR3 DNA: TGCAGCGTTGACAGCGGACAGGGGGCCTTGAACTATGGCTACACCTTC
V gene: TRBV27; clone size: few; J gene: TRBJ2-7; D gene: TRBD1; CDR3 protein: CASSPSDRASYNEQYF; CDR3 DNA: TGTGCCAGCAGTCCCTCCGACAGGGCATCCTACAATGAGCAGTACTTC
V gene: TRBV7-9; clone size: few; J gene: TRBJ2-3; D gene: -; CDR3 protein: CASSFDEGLTGTQYF; CDR3 DNA: TGTGCCAGCAGCTTCGATGAGGGTTTGACGGGTACGCAGTATTTT
V gene: TRBV6-6; clone size: many; J gene: TRBJ2-4; D gene: -; CDR3 protein: CASSYGQADLASNIQYF; CDR3 DNA: TGTGCCAGCAGTTACGGCCAGGCAGATTTAGCCTCAAACATTCAGTACTTC
V gene: TRBV5-4; clone size: -; J gene: TRBJ2-1; D gene: -; CDR3 protein: CASSLGQEANNEQFF; CDR3 DNA: TGTGCCAGCAGCTTGGGCCAGGAGGCAAACAATGAGCAGTTCTTC
V gene: TRBV20-1; clone size: -; J gene: TRBJ2-5; D gene: TRBD2; CDR3 protein: CSASGGLAGNNEQYF; CDR3 DNA: TGCAGTGCTAGCGGAGGACTAGCGGGGAACAATGAGCAGTACTTC
V gene: TRBV29-1; clone size: few; J gene: TRBJ2-7; D gene: TRBD2; CDR3 protein: CSFTSGSSYEQYF; CDR3 DNA: TGCAGCTTTACTAGCGGGAGCTCCTACGAGCAGTACTTC
V gene: TRBV27; clone size: -; J gene: TRBJ2-1; D gene: -; CDR3 protein: CASSASSQVNSYNEQFF; CDR3 DNA: TGTGCCAGCAGTGCCAGCTCACAGGTTAACTCCTACAATGAGCAGTTCTTC